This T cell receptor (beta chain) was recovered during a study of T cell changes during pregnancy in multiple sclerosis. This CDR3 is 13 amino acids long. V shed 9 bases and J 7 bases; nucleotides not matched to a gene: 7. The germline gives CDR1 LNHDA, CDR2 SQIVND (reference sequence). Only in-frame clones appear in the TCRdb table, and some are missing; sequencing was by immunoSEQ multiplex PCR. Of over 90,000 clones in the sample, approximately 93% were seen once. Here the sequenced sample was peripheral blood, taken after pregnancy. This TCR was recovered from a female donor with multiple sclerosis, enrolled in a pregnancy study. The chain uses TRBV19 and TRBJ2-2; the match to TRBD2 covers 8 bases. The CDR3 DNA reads TGTGCCAGCGGGACTAGTGGGGTCGGGGAGCTGTTTTTT. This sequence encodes CASGTSGVGELFF.